This is a list of T cell receptor beta chains from one sample in a study of beta chain features in type 1 diabetes. The assay was immunoSEQ multiplex PCR, and TCRdb's table has in-frame clones only and misses some. The sample shows about 160,000 clones, over 7.5% of them seen only once. Sequenced sample: central memory CD4+ T cells from blood. These receptors all come from a young man in good health. Both conserved end residues are part of each CDR3. The order of the fields is V gene, D gene, J gene, clone size, CDR3 DNA, CDR3 protein. D genes are given only for firm matches. Only part of the rows carry a size: once, few, many, or a class if the clone is expanded.

V gene: TRBV5-8; D gene: TRBD1; J gene: TRBJ2-1; clone size: NA; CDR3 DNA: TGTGCCAGCAGGGGACAGGATGTTAGTCACTCCTACAATGAGCAGTTCTTC; CDR3 protein: CASRGQDVSHSYNEQFF
V gene: TRBV2; D gene: TRBD1; J gene: TRBJ1-6; clone size: NA; CDR3 DNA: TGTGCCAGCAGTGCCATTGGACAGGGTAGTTCACCCCTCCACTTT; CDR3 protein: CASSAIGQGSSPLHF
V gene: TRBV14; D gene: NA; J gene: TRBJ1-6; clone size: few; CDR3 DNA: TGTGCCAGCAGCCAAGCGGGGACAAGCTCCTATAATTCACCCCTCCACTTT; CDR3 protein: CASSQAGTSSYNSPLHF
V gene: TRBV5-1; D gene: TRBD2; J gene: TRBJ2-7; clone size: few; CDR3 DNA: TGCGCCAGCAGCGTGACTAGCGGCTCCTACGAGCAGTACTTC; CDR3 protein: CASSVTSGSYEQYF
V gene: TRBV30; D gene: TRBD2; J gene: TRBJ2-3; clone size: NA; CDR3 DNA: TGTGCCTGGAGCCAATCCGGGGGGACAGATACGCAGTATTTT; CDR3 protein: CAWSQSGGTDTQYF
V gene: TRBV5-6; D gene: TRBD1; J gene: TRBJ2-2; clone size: NA; CDR3 DNA: TGTGCCAGCAGCACGCCGGGACAGGGGCCCACCGGGGAGCTGTTTTTT; CDR3 protein: CASSTPGQGPTGELFF
V gene: TRBV5-6; D gene: NA; J gene: TRBJ1-2; clone size: NA; CDR3 DNA: TGTGCCAGCAGCCGCAGACCCGAGGCCGGCTACACCTTC; CDR3 protein: CASSRRPEAGYTF
V gene: TRBV6-5; D gene: NA; J gene: TRBJ2-3; clone size: NA; CDR3 DNA: TGTGCCAGCACCGACGGGGGACCCTGGGGTTTTTTT; CDR3 protein: CASTDGGPWGFF
V gene: TRBV5-1; D gene: TRBD1; J gene: TRBJ2-7; clone size: NA; CDR3 DNA: TGCGCCAGCAGCTGGGGACAGGGGACCTACGAGCAGTACTTC; CDR3 protein: CASSWGQGTYEQYF
V gene: TRBV12-5; D gene: NA; J gene: TRBJ1-3; clone size: few; CDR3 DNA: TGTGCTAGTGCCTCCTCGAGCTCTGGAAACACCATATATTTT; CDR3 protein: CASASSSSGNTIYF
V gene: TRBV5-4; D gene: TRBD2; J gene: TRBJ2-1; clone size: NA; CDR3 DNA: TGTGCCAGCAGCTTGGCGCCCACAGCGGGGGACGACAGCTCCTACAATGAGCAGTTCTTC; CDR3 protein: CASSLAPTAGDDSSYNEQFF
V gene: TRBV4-2; D gene: TRBD1; J gene: TRBJ1-2; clone size: many; CDR3 DNA: TGTGCCAGCAGCCCCTTACAGGACAGGGGAAGTGGCTACACCTTC; CDR3 protein: CASSPLQDRGSGYTF
V gene: TRBV2; D gene: TRBD1; J gene: TRBJ2-7; clone size: NA; CDR3 DNA: TGTGCCAGCAGGGAAGGGACAGTACGGTACGAGCAGTACTTC; CDR3 protein: CASREGTVRYEQYF
V gene: TRBV25-1; D gene: TRBD2; J gene: TRBJ2-1; clone size: few; CDR3 DNA: TGTGCCAGCAGTGCCCCCTATAGCGGGAGGGCCCTCAATGAGCAGTTCTTC; CDR3 protein: CASSAPYSGRALNEQFF
V gene: TRBV6-6; D gene: TRBD1; J gene: TRBJ2-1; clone size: many; CDR3 DNA: TGTGCCAGCACCCTGAACAGGGGAAGCAACAATGAGCAGTTCTTC; CDR3 protein: CASTLNRGSNNEQFF
V gene: TRBV9; D gene: NA; J gene: TRBJ2-7; clone size: few; CDR3 DNA: TGTGCCAGCAGCCCTGTGGGCAGGACCTACGAGCAGTACTTC; CDR3 protein: CASSPVGRTYEQYF
V gene: TRBV9; D gene: NA; J gene: TRBJ1-1; clone size: NA; CDR3 DNA: TGTGCCAGCAGTGAACTCGTTGCGGGAGCTTTCTTT; CDR3 protein: CASSELVAGAFF
V gene: TRBV7-2; D gene: TRBD1; J gene: TRBJ1-2; clone size: few; CDR3 DNA: TGTGCCAGCAGCGACGGACAGGGCTATGGCTACACCTTC; CDR3 protein: CASSDGQGYGYTF
V gene: TRBV7-2; D gene: NA; J gene: TRBJ2-1; clone size: NA; CDR3 DNA: TGTGCCAGCAGGCCGAGTCGGCGGGAAGGTAATGAGCAGTTCTTC; CDR3 protein: CASRPSRREGNEQFF
V gene: TRBV10-3; D gene: NA; J gene: TRBJ2-3; clone size: few; CDR3 DNA: TGTGCCATCAGCTCTAGCACAGATACGCAGTATTTT; CDR3 protein: CAISSSTDTQYF
V gene: TRBV19; D gene: NA; J gene: TRBJ2-7; clone size: few; CDR3 DNA: TGTGCCAGTAGGACATCCGGGACTCCATACGAGCAGTACTTC; CDR3 protein: CASRTSGTPYEQYF
V gene: TRBV18; D gene: NA; J gene: TRBJ2-6; clone size: NA; CDR3 DNA: TGTGCCAGCTCACCGGACTCGGTTACCTCTGGGGCCAACGTCCTGACTTTC; CDR3 protein: CASSPDSVTSGANVLTF
V gene: TRBV5-1; D gene: NA; J gene: TRBJ2-7; clone size: few; CDR3 DNA: TGCGCCAGCAGCCCTGACATTATCTCCTACGAGCAGTACTTC; CDR3 protein: CASSPDIISYEQYF
V gene: TRBV7-2; D gene: NA; J gene: TRBJ1-5; clone size: NA; CDR3 DNA: TGTGCCAGCGGCTATGGCGGTAGCAATCAGCCCCAGCATTTT; CDR3 protein: CASGYGGSNQPQHF
V gene: TRBV5-1; D gene: TRBD1; J gene: TRBJ1-4; clone size: many; CDR3 DNA: TGCGCCAGCAGCTTGTCCCCGGGACAGAGTAATGAAAAACTGTTTTTT; CDR3 protein: CASSLSPGQSNEKLFF